The 7 T cell receptor beta chains presented below share a single source sample, sequenced in a study of CD8 T cells in ankylosing spondylitis. TCRdb processed the 5' RACE reads anew with MiXCR; each CDR3 protein has one entry. The sample carries some 37,000 distinct CDR3 sequences, more than 15% recorded once. Sequencing used blood. The receptors shown here come from a male donor with ankylosing spondylitis or in good health (not recorded which).

The chain carries TRBV4-3 and TRBJ2-2; 7 nucleotides agree with TRBD2. CDR3 length: 15 amino acids. Trimming cost V 4 bases and J 5 bases; bases outside gene matches: 7. Looked up from germline, CDR1 is LGHNA and CDR2 is YSLEER. The CDR3 region is CASSRSTGGTGELFF. CDR3 nucleotides: TGCGCCAGCAGCCGAAGCACGGGAGGAACCGGGGAGCTGTTTTTT.

The chain combines TRBV25-1 with TRBJ2-3; tentatively, D is TRBD2 (6 bases). Germline assignment: CDR1 MGHDK and CDR2 SYGVNS. The CDR3 is 15 amino acids. Trimming took off 0 bases at V and 1 base at J, with 8 bases between the two ends. CDR3 nucleotides: TGTGCCAGCAGTGAATATAGCGGCGGCACAGATACGCAGTATTTT. The encoded protein is CASSEYSGGTDTQYF. Variable domain in full (rest from reference TRBV25-1 and TRBJ2-3): EADIYQTPRYLVIGTGKKITLECSQTMGHDKMYWYQQDPGMELHLIHYSYGVNSTEKGDLSSESTVSRIRTEHFPLTLESARPSHTSQYLCASSEYSGGTDTQYFGPGTRLTVL.

This clonotype has at least ten counts. The chain links TRBV6-2 or TRBV6-3 to TRBJ2-7; D is perhaps TRBD2 (5 bases). CDR1 MNHEY and CDR2 SVGEGT come from the germline V gene. The CDR3 spans 12 residues. V lost 7 bases, J lost 4 bases, and 11 bases lay in between. CDR3 coding DNA: TGTGCCAGCAAGGAGGAGTCTTACGAGCAGTACTTC. Amino acid sequence: CASKEESYEQYF.

The chain carries TRBV5-1 and TRBJ2-2; D is perhaps TRBD1 or TRBD2 (5 bases each). CDR1 and CDR2 (germline): SGHRS, YFSETQ. This CDR3 comprises 13 residues. V dropped 2 bases and J dropped 5 bases, with 7 bases sitting between them. The chain's CDR3 is CASSFEGTGELFF. CDR3 in DNA: TGCGCCAGCAGCTTTGAGGGGACCGGGGAGCTGTTTTTT.

The CDR3 nucleotides read TGTGCCAGCAGCACGACAAGCTCCTACAATGAGCAGTTCTTC. Its protein is CASSTTSSYNEQFF. The V and J genes are TRBV7-9 and TRBJ2-1, with no clear D. Germline V CDR1 and CDR2: SEHNR, FQNEAQ (reference sequence). This CDR3 is built from 14 residues. V was shortened by 5 bases and J by 0 bases, with 8 bases between the two germline ends.

This rearrangement joins TRBV28 to TRBJ2-3, with unresolved D. Trimming removed 7 bases at V and 3 bases at J, with 17 bases between. The CDR3 loop spans 15 amino acids. Germline V gene lookup returns CDR1 MDHEN and CDR2 SYDVKM. CDR3 coding DNA: TGTGCCAGCATTCCCGGCGGCCAGAGAACAGATACGCAGTATTTT. This sequence encodes CASIPGGQRTDTQYF. Based on the CDR3 plus reference TRBV28 and TRBJ2-3, the full variable domain is DVKVTQSSRYLVKRTGEKVFLECVQDMDHENMFWYRQDPGLGLRLIYFSYDVKMKEKGDIPEGYSVSREKKERFSLILESASTNQTSMYLCASIPGGQRTDTQYFGPGTRLTVL.

The V gene is TRBV5-1, the J gene TRBJ2-2; the match to TRBD1 covers 9 bases. The V gene end was trimmed by 3 bases and the J gene end by 2 bases; junction bases not matched to a gene: 2. This CDR3 region has 15 residues. Germline assignment: CDR1 SGHRS and CDR2 YFSETQ. The CDR3 DNA reads as TGCGCCAGCAGCTCGGGACAGGGCAACACCGGGGAGCTGTTTTTT. Protein: CASSSGQGNTGELFF.